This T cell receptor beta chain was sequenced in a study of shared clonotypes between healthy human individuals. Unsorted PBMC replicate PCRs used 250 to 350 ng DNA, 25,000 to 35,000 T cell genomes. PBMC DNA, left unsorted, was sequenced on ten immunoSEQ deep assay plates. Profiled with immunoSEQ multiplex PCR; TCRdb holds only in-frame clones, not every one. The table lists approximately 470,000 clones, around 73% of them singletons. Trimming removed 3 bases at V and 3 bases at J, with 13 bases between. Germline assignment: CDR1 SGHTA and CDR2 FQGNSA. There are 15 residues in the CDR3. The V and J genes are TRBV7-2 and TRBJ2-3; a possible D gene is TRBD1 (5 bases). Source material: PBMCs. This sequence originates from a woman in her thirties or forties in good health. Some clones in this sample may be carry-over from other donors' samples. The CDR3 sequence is CASSLTGRDTDTQYF. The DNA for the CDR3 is TGTGCCAGCAGCTTGACTGGCAGGGATACAGATACGCAGTATTTT. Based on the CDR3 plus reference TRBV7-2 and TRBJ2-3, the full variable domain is GAGVSQSPSNKVTEKGKDVELRCDPISGHTALYWYRQSLGQGLEFLIYFQGNSAPDKSGLPSDRFSAERTGGSVSTLTIQRTQQEDSAVYLCASSLTGRDTDTQYFGPGTRLTVL.